Each of the 30 T cell receptor beta chains below was sequenced from the same sample in a study of blood T cells in healthy people across ages. Then a second PCR, running about 6 to 12 cycles, was carried out with a sample-barcoded 5' primer and a J-beta primer mix. TCRdb ran MiXCR on the 5' RACE reads and lists one entry per CDR3 protein. The table includes about 1,500,000 distinct CDR3 sequences, under 30% detected once. Sequencing input: blood. All receptors derive from a woman aged 25-40 years in good health.

This clonotype was seen more than once but under ten times. V and J are TRBV3-1 and TRBJ2-1; the match to TRBD2 covers 12 bases. CDR1 is LGHDT, CDR2 YNNKEL, per germline (reference sequence). V shed 7 bases and J 7 bases; nucleotides not matched to a gene: 5. This CDR3 comprises 14 residues. DNA for the CDR3: TGTGCCAGCACTCCTAGCGGGAGGGTTAATGAGCAGTTCTTC. Residues: CASTPSGRVNEQFF.

This clonotype was counted ten times or more. V and J are TRBV10-3 and TRBJ2-7, with 8 bases matching TRBD1. Looked up from germline, CDR1 is ENHRY and CDR2 is SYGVKD. V shed 7 bases, J shed 1 base, and the junction held 6 bases outside the gene matches. The CDR3 loop spans 14 amino acids. CDR3 region: CAITPGQESYEQYF. CDR3 coding DNA: TGTGCCATCACTCCGGGACAGGAGTCCTACGAGCAGTACTTC.

V is TRBV28 and J is TRBJ1-1; the D is unclear. Looked up from germline, CDR1 is MDHEN and CDR2 is SYDVKM. V gave up 3 bases and J gave up 3 bases, with 11 bases separating them. This CDR3 has 14 residues. The CDR3 spells CASSLLAEDTEAFF. In DNA form, the CDR3 reads TGTGCCAGCAGTTTGTTGGCGGAGGACACTGAAGCTTTCTTT.

A remark on this clonotype: One end of the junction does not line up with germline, which may come from a read error. The chain uses TRBV27 and TRBJ2-3; 7 nucleotides match TRBD2. This CDR3 is 14 amino acids long. Germline CDR1 reads MNHEY; CDR2 reads SMNVEV (reference sequence). The CDR3 nucleotides read TGTACCAGCAGTCGTACGGGGGGTGGAGATACGCAGTATTTT. Its protein is CTSSRTGGGDTQYF.

The V and J genes are TRBV4-3 and TRBJ1-5, with D possibly TRBD1 on 6 matching bases. The CDR3 runs to 16 residues. V was clipped by 0 bases and J by 7 bases, with 16 bases between them. Per the germline V gene, CDR1 is LGHNA and CDR2 is YSLEER. CDR3 nucleotides: TGCGCCAGCAGCCAAGATCAGGAGGGGGGCGAGCAGCCCCAGCATTTT. This gives the protein CASSQDQEGGEQPQHF.

This chain uses TRBV20-1 with TRBJ2-5; D is ambiguous. The CDR3 has 19 amino acids. The germline gives CDR1 DFQATT, CDR2 SNEGSKA (reference sequence). V was pared by 3 bases and J by 2 bases, with 28 bases between. As DNA, the CDR3 is TGCAGTGCTAGGATTGTGGCTACGCCTAACACTTACTATCAAGAGACCCAGTACTTC. Amino acid sequence: CSARIVATPNTYYQETQYF.

The V gene is TRBV6-5, the J gene TRBJ2-7; D may be TRBD1 (6 bases). CDR1 and CDR2 (germline): MNHEY, SVGAGI. The CDR3 contains 15 residues. With 5 bases removed from V and 2 bases from J, the gap between germline ends came to 16 bases. The CDR3 is CASSRDTLFPYEQYF. In nucleotides, the CDR3 is TGTGCCAGCAGTCGGGACACCCTATTCCCCTACGAGCAGTACTTC.

The chain is built from TRBV27 and TRBJ2-3, with 8 nucleotides matching TRBD2. Trimming removed 4 bases from V and 5 bases from J; junction bases left unmatched: 8. Germline V lookup: CDR1 MNHEY, CDR2 SMNVEV (reference sequence). The CDR3 totals 15 residues. CDR3 nucleotide sequence: TGTGCCAGCAGTTCCGCAGCGGGAGTTGGAGATACGCAGTATTTT. Its protein product is CASSSAAGVGDTQYF.

A remark on this clonotype: A much larger clonotype is one base distant, so this may be a read error. V is TRBV24-1 and J is TRBJ2-1; D not resolved. CDR1 and CDR2 from the germline V gene are KGHDR and SFDVKD. The CDR3 spans 11 residues. CDR3 nucleotide sequence: TGTGCCGCCAGTTGGGGTCATGAGCAGTTCTTC. Translated: CAASWGHEQFF.

The genes are TRBV7-2 and TRBJ2-7; the D gene is possibly TRBD2 (7 bases). TRBJ2-5 matches the DNA end more closely, so the J call is doubtful. Per germline, CDR1 SGHTA and CDR2 FQGNSA. The CDR3 sequence is 15 residues long. CDR3 nucleotide sequence: TGTGCCAGCAGCTTAGTGGCGGGGGCCTGGGAGACCCAGTACTTC. Translated, it gives CASSLVAGAWETQYF.

This clonotype occurred a few times. The V and J genes are TRBV5-1 and TRBJ2-2; 8 bases match TRBD1. Germline V gives CDR1 SGHRS, CDR2 YFSETQ. CDR3 size: 14 residues. V lost 10 bases and J lost 4; bases outside the gene matches: 9. Written as DNA, the CDR3 is TGCGCCTCGGACAGGGATTTTTCCACCGGGGAGCTGTTTTTT. Translation: CASDRDFSTGELFF.

This clonotype was counted at least ten times. This chain connects TRBV29-1 to TRBJ2-1; tentatively, D is TRBD1 (6 bases). The CDR3 is 15 amino acids. Germline V lookup: CDR1 SQVTM, CDR2 ANQGSEA. V dropped 5 bases and J dropped 2 bases, with 16 bases sitting between them. The CDR3 DNA sequence: TGCAGCGTTTCCACAAGACAGGCCACCTACAATGAGCAGTTCTTC. This gives the protein CSVSTRQATYNEQFF.

This clonotype was seen only a few times. V gene TRBV10-3 combines with J gene TRBJ2-5, with D maybe TRBD2 (6 bases). There are 13 residues in the CDR3. Trimming shortened V by 4 bases and J by 3 bases, and 9 bases separated the two germline ends. Germline CDR1 and CDR2: ENHRY and SYGVKD. The CDR3 spells CAISVVAEETQYF. The CDR3 DNA follows: TGTGCCATCAGTGTCGTAGCGGAAGAGACCCAGTACTTC.

This clonotype turned up a few times. The J gene is TRBJ2-7, the V gene TRBV9; D not certain. CDR3 length: 15 residues. V lost 0 bases and J lost 0, with 10 bases in between. CDR1 and CDR2 (germline): SGDLS, YYNGEE. CDR3 in DNA: TGTGCCAGCAGCGTAGGTGATCATTCCTCCTACGAGCAGTACTTC. Residues: CASSVGDHSSYEQYF.

The chain combines TRBV20-1 with TRBJ2-3; 14 bases agree with TRBD2. CDR3 size: 15 residues. CDR1 is DFQATT, CDR2 SNEGSKA, per germline (reference sequence). J gave up 6 bases and V 3 bases, and 5 bases lay outside the gene matches. Here the CDR3 reads CSARGLAGVRDTQYF. Written as DNA, the CDR3 is TGCAGTGCTAGGGGACTAGCGGGAGTGAGGGATACGCAGTATTTT.

The chain is built from TRBV7-2 and TRBJ2-1, with 10 bases matching TRBD2. The V gene end was trimmed by 2 bases and the J gene end by 5 bases; junction bases not matched to a gene: 3. The CDR3 extends over 15 amino acids. Germline assignment: CDR1 SGHTA and CDR2 FQGNSA. CDR3 loop: CASSLLAGVNNEQFF. The DNA for the CDR3 is TGTGCCAGCAGCTTACTAGCGGGGGTAAACAATGAGCAGTTCTTC.

The V gene is TRBV11-2, the J gene TRBJ1-2; weak D call: TRBD1 (5 bases). The CDR3 runs to 16 residues. CDR1 is SGHAT, CDR2 FQNNGV, per germline. V lost 0 bases, J lost 4 bases, and 15 bases lay in between. The CDR3 loop is CASSLDSRGAPYGYTF. The CDR3 nucleotides are TGTGCCAGCAGCTTAGATTCTAGGGGAGCTCCCTATGGCTACACCTTC.

V usage is TRBV4-3 and J usage is TRBJ2-1; weak D call: TRBD2 (5 bases). Germline V gives CDR1 LGHNA, CDR2 YSLEER. The ends were cut back, 5 bases at V and 0 bases at J, with 14 bases in the middle. This CDR3 has 16 residues. Here the CDR3 reads CASSCGSGSSYNEQFF. The CDR3 coding sequence is TGCGCCAGCAGCTGCGGCTCTGGGAGCTCCTACAATGAGCAGTTCTTC.

The chain links TRBV20-1 to TRBJ2-3; TRBD2 matches 10 bases. The germline V gene encodes CDR1 DFQATT and CDR2 SNEGSKA (reference sequence). The CDR3 consists of 13 residues. V was clipped by 6 bases and J by 5 bases; unmatched bases: 5. The CDR3 loop is CSAPSGGGDTQYF. DNA of the CDR3: TGCAGTGCCCCGAGCGGGGGGGGAGATACGCAGTATTTT.

V is TRBV7-2 and J is TRBJ2-2, with TRBD2 identical over 10 bases. Germline CDR1 is SGHTA and CDR2 is FQGNSA. V lost 5 bases, J lost 2 bases, and 2 bases stayed unmatched. The CDR3 runs 15 residues. This chain's CDR3 is CASSPSGSNTGELFF. In nucleotides, the CDR3 is TGTGCCAGCAGCCCTAGCGGGAGTAACACCGGGGAGCTGTTTTTT.

This clonotype was observed a few times. The chain employs TRBV12-3 or TRBV12-4 and TRBJ2-3; 8 bases match TRBD2. The CDR3 has 16 residues. V dropped 5 bases and J dropped 1; count of bases not matched to a gene: 8. Written as DNA, the CDR3 is TGTGCCAGCAGTGCCCCCAGCGGGGGTGGCACAGATACGCAGTATTTT. Translation: CASSAPSGGGTDTQYF.

This clonotype was recorded a few times. This may be a read error: a much more frequent sequence differs by one nucleotide. This CDR3 is CSVGQIGYGQYF. CDR3 bases: TGCAGCGTTGGACAGATCGGCTACGGGCAGTACTTC. The chain employs TRBV29-1 and TRBJ2-5, with D possibly TRBD1 on 5 matching bases. Germline values: CDR1 SQVTM, CDR2 ANQGSEA. V was shortened by 4 bases and J by 11 bases, with 17 bases between the two germline ends. There are 12 residues in the CDR3. Supplemented by reference TRBV29-1 and TRBJ2-5, the full variable domain reads SAVISQKPSRDICQRGTSLTIQCQVDSQVTMMFWYRQQPGQSLTLIATANQGSEATYESGFVIDKFPISRPNLTFSTLTVSNMSPEDSSIYLCSVGQIGYGQYFGPGTRLLVL.

V is TRBV4-3 and J is TRBJ2-1; perhaps TRBD2 as D (6 bases). Trimming shortened V by 3 bases and J by 3 bases, and 21 bases separated the two germline ends. CDR1 and CDR2 (germline): LGHNA, YSLEER. The CDR3 contains 18 residues. The CDR3 sequence: CASSQALLGLTFYNEQFF. In nucleotides, the CDR3 is TGCGCCAGCAGCCAGGCCCTACTCGGACTAACCTTCTACAATGAGCAGTTCTTC.

The V gene is TRBV20-1, the J gene TRBJ1-1; D unclear. The CDR3 is 12 residues long. Germline V lookup: CDR1 DFQATT, CDR2 SNEGSKA (reference sequence). V was cut by 6 bases and J by 1 base, with 9 bases left in between. The CDR3 DNA reads as TGCAGTGCCCCGGACCCGAACACTGAAGCTTTCTTT. Translating it yields CSAPDPNTEAFF.

Notes on this clonotype: This may stem from a read error, because a much larger clone lies one nucleotide away. The DNA of the CDR3 is TGTGCCAGCAGTTACTTGGGGGACACCTCCTACGAGCAGTACTTC. Its protein product is CASSYLGDTSYEQYF. J is TRBJ2-5 and V is TRBV6-5; D may be TRBD1 (6 bases). The J call may not be correct, given that the DNA end is closer to TRBJ2-7. The length of the CDR3 is 15 residues. Germline CDR1 and CDR2: MNHEY and SVGAGI.

The V and J genes are TRBV5-5 and TRBJ1-5, with TRBD1 as a possible D gene (6 bases). The V end lost 4 bases, the J end lost 4 bases, and 18 bases lay between the germline ends. CDR1 and CDR2 (germline): SGHKS, YYEKEE (reference sequence). There are 16 residues in the CDR3. The CDR3 coding sequence is TGTGCCAGCAGCCAATGGGGGGCCGGGCGGAATCAGCCCCAGCATTTT. Protein product: CASSQWGAGRNQPQHF.

V and J are TRBV6-5 and TRBJ2-6; the D call may be TRBD1 or TRBD2 (5 bases each). CDR1 and CDR2 from the germline V gene are MNHEY and SVGAGI. V lost 10 bases, J lost 0 bases, and 7 bases lay in between. The CDR3 contains 13 residues. CDR3 in amino acids: CATGASGANVLTF. The CDR3 nucleotides are TGTGCCACCGGGGCCTCTGGGGCCAACGTCCTGACTTTC.

This clonotype showed up just a few times. One junction end does not reproduce the germline sequence, and a read error may be involved. The chain links TRBV6-1 to TRBJ2-2; no clear D gene. CDR3 length equals 16 residues. Per the germline V gene, CDR1 is MNHNS and CDR2 is SASEGT. The CDR3 spells CASSQALGPNTGELFF. CDR3 sequence (DNA): TGTGCCAGCAGTCAAGCCTTAGGCCCGAACACCGGGGAGCTGTTTTTT.

This clonotype has only a few counts. The V gene is TRBV27, the J gene TRBJ2-1, with a tentative D call TRBD2 (6 bases). Trimming removed 4 bases from V and 7 bases from J, with 20 bases in between. Germline CDR1 MNHEY, CDR2 SMNVEV (reference sequence). This CDR3 comprises 16 residues. The CDR3 loop reads CASSWPGEHGENEQFF. In nucleotides, the CDR3 is TGTGCCAGCAGTTGGCCGGGGGAACATGGGGAAAATGAGCAGTTCTTC.

The chain employs TRBV27 and TRBJ2-7; D gene uncertain. The CDR3 is 13 residues long. The V and J ends lost 6 bases and 2 bases respectively, with 11 bases between them. In germline, CDR1 is MNHEY, CDR2 SMNVEV (reference sequence). The CDR3 protein is CASSGKGTYEQYF. The CDR3 nucleotides read TGTGCCAGCAGCGGTAAGGGAACCTACGAGCAGTACTTC.